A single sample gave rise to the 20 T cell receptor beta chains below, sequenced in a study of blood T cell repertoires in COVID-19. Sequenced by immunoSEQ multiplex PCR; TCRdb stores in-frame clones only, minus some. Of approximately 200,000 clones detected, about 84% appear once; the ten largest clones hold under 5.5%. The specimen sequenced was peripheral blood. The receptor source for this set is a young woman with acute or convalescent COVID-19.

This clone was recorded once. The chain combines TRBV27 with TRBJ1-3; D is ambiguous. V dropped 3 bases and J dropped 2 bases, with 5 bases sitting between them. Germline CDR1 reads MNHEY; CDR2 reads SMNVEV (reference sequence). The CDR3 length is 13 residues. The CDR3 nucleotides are TGTGCCAGCAGTTTTACAGCTGGAAACACCATATATTTT. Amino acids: CASSFTAGNTIYF.

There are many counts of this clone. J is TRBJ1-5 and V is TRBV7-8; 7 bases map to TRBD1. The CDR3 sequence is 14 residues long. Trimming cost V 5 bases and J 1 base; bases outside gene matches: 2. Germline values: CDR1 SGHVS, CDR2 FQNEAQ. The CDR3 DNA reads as TGTGCCAGCAGCACACAGGGGAGCAATCAGCCCCAGCATTTT. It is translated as CASSTQGSNQPQHF.

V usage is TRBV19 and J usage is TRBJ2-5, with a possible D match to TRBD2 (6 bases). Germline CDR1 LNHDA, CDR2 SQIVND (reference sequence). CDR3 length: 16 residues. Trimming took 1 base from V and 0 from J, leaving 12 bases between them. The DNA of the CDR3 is TGTGCCAGTAGTATAGTGGCGGGATCCTACCAAGAGACCCAGTACTTC. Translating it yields CASSIVAGSYQETQYF.

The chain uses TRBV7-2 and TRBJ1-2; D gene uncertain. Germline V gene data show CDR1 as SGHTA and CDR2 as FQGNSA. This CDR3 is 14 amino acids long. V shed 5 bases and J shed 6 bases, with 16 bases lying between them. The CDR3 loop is CASSTRQGLDGYTF. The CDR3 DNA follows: TGTGCCAGCAGCACCAGACAAGGTCTTGATGGCTACACCTTC.

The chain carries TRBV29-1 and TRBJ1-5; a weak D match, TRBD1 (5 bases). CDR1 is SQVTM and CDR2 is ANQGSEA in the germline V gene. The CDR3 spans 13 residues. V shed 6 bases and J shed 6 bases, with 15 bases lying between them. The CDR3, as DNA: TGCAGCGTCAACGGGGGACTCGGTCAGCCCCAGCATTTT. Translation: CSVNGGLGQPQHF.

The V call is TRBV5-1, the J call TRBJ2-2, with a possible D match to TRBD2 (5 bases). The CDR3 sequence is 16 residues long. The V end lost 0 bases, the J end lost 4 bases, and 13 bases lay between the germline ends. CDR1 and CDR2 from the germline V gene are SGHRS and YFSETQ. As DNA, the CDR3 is TGCGCCAGCAGCTTGGGAGGGAACGCGGGCACCGGGGAGCTGTTTTTT. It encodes CASSLGGNAGTGELFF.

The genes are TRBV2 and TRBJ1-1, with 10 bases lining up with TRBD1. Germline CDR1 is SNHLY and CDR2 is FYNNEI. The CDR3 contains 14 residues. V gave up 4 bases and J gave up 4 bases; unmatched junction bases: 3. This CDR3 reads CASSGGTGVTEAFF. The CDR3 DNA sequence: TGTGCCAGCAGTGGAGGGACAGGGGTCACTGAAGCTTTCTTT.

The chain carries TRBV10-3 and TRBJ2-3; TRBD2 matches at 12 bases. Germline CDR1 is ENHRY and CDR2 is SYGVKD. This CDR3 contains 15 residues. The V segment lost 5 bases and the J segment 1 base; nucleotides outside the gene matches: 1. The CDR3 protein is CAISRTSGGTDTQYF. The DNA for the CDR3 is TGTGCCATCAGTAGGACTAGCGGGGGCACAGATACGCAGTATTTT.

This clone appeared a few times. The CDR3 loop is CASSQEDRGNQPQHF. The CDR3, as DNA: TGTGCCAGCAGCCAAGAGGACAGGGGTAATCAGCCCCAGCATTTT. J is TRBJ1-5 and V is TRBV4-2; 9 nucleotides align to TRBD1. With V trimmed by 0 bases and J by 4 bases, 1 base remained unmatched. The CDR3 is 15 residues long. Germline CDR1 LGHNA, CDR2 YNFKEQ.

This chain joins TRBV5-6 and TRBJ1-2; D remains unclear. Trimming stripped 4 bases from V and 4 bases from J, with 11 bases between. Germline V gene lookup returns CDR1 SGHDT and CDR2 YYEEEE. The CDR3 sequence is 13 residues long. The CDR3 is CASSTGVTYGYTF. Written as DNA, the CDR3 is TGTGCCAGCAGCACCGGGGTTACCTATGGCTACACCTTC.

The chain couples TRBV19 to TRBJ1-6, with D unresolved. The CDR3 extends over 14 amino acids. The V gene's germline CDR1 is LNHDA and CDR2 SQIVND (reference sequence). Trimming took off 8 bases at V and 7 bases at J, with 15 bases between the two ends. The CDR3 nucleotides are TGTGCCAGTGCACAACCGGGAATAAATTCACCCCTCCACTTT. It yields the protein CASAQPGINSPLHF.

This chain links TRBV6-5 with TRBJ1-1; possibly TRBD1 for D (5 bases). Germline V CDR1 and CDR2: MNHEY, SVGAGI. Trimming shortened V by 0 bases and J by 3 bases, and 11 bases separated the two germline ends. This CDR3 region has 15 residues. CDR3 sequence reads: CASSYSGGWDTEAFF. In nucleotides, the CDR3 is TGTGCCAGCAGTTACTCGGGGGGATGGGACACTGAAGCTTTCTTT.

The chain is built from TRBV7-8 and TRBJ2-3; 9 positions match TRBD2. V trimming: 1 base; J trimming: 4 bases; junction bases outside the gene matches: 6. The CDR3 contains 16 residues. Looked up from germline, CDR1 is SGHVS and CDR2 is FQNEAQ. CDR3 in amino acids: CASSLGSGRRADTQYF. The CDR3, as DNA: TGTGCCAGCAGCTTAGGTAGCGGGAGACGGGCAGATACGCAGTATTTT.

DNA for the CDR3: TGTGCCAGCAGCCGGGACAGGGCTATGAACACTGAAGCTTTCTTT. This codes for CASSRDRAMNTEAFF. J is TRBJ1-1 and V is TRBV7-9; 9 bases fit TRBD1. V was clipped by 5 bases and J by 0 bases; unmatched bases: 4. CDR1 and CDR2 from the germline V gene are SEHNR and FQNEAQ (reference sequence). CDR3 length: 15 amino acids.

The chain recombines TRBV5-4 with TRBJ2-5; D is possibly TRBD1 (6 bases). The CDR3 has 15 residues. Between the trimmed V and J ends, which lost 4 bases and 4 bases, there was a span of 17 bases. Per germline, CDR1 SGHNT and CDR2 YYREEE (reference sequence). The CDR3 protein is CASSPGQPEGETQYF. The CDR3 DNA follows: TGTGCCAGCAGCCCCGGACAGCCCGAGGGAGAGACCCAGTACTTC. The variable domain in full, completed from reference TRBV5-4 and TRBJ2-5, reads ETGVTQSPTHLIKTRGQQVTLRCSSQSGHNTVSWYQQALGQGPQFIFQYYREEENGRGNFPPRFSGLQFPNYSSELNVNALELDDSALYLCASSPGQPEGETQYFGPGTRLLVL.

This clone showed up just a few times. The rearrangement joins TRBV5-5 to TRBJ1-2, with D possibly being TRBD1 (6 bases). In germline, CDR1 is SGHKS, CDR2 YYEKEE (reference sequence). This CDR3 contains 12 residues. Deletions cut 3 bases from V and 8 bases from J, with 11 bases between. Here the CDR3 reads CASSWGGEGYTF. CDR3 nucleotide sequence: TGTGCCAGCAGCTGGGGGGGCGAGGGCTACACCTTC. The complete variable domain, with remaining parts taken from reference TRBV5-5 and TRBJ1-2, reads DAGVTQSPTHLIKTRGQQVTLRCSPISGHKSVSWYQQVLGQGPQFIFQYYEKEERGRGNFPDRFSARQFPNYSSELNVNALLLGDSALYLCASSWGGEGYTFGSGTRLTVV.

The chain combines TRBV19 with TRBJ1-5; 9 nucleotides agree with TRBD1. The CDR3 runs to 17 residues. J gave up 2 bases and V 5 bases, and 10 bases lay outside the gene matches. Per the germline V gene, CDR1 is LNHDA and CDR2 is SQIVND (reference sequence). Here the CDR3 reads CASSGYKQGAGNQPQHF. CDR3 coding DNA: TGTGCCAGTAGTGGCTACAAACAGGGGGCTGGCAATCAGCCCCAGCATTTT.

The CDR3 loop reads CASSLGTSGANVLTF. The CDR3 DNA sequence: TGTGCCAGCAGTTTGGGGACATCTGGGGCCAACGTCCTGACTTTC. J is TRBJ2-6 and V is TRBV28, with D perhaps TRBD1 (6 bases). The CDR3 length is 15 residues. V was clipped by 3 bases and J by 1 base, with 7 bases between them. Germline V gene lookup returns CDR1 MDHEN and CDR2 SYDVKM.

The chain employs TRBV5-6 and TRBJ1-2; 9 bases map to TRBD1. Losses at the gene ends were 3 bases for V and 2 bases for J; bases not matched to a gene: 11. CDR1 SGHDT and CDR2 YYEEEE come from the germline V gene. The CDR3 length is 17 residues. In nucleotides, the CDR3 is TGTGCCAGCAGCTACGGAGTACAGGGGGCTAAGAACTATGGCTACACCTTC. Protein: CASSYGVQGAKNYGYTF.

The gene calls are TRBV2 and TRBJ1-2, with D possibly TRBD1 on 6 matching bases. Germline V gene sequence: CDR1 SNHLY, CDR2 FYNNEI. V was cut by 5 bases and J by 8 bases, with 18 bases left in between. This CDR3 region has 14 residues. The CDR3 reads CASSLTGLGWGYTF. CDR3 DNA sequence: TGTGCCAGCAGTCTCACAGGGTTGGGATGGGGCTACACCTTC.